The next 20 T cell receptor beta chains were all read from a single sample in a study of T cell repertoires in cytomegalovirus infection. MiXCR, applied by TCRdb to the reads, yields one record per CDR3 protein. This table holds 80,000 to 130,000 distinct CDR3 sequences, about 25% found once. The specimen sequenced was CD8+ T cells from PBMCs. Receptors originate from a human donor in good health (CMV status not recorded). Some clones in this sample may be carry-over from other donors' samples.

This clonotype was observed a handful of times. The V call is TRBV27, the J call TRBJ1-4; 7 positions agree with TRBD1. CDR1 MNHEY and CDR2 SMNVEV come from the germline V gene (reference sequence). V shed 5 bases and J 8 bases; nucleotides not matched to a gene: 17. This CDR3 spans 17 amino acids. As DNA, the CDR3 is TGTGCCAGCAGTCCTCCCAGAACGACAGGGAAGCGAGAAAAACTGTTTTTT. This gives the protein CASSPPRTTGKREKLFF.

This clonotype turned up a few times. This sequence joins TRBV7-9 and TRBJ1-2; D is perhaps TRBD1 (5 bases). Germline lookup yields CDR1 SEHNR and CDR2 FQNEAQ (reference sequence). The CDR3 loop spans 13 amino acids. V shed 3 bases and J shed 4 bases, with 9 bases lying between them. As DNA, the CDR3 is TGTGCCAGCAGCTTTGAAGGGGTCTATGGCTACACCTTC. Its translation: CASSFEGVYGYTF.

The genes are TRBV11-2 and TRBJ1-1; a possible D gene is TRBD1 (5 bases). Germline V CDR1 and CDR2: SGHAT, FQNNGV. V was cut by 3 bases and J by 0 bases, with 11 bases left in between. The CDR3 runs 15 residues. The CDR3 region has the DNA TGTGCCAGCAGCTTCCCCACGGACATGAACACTGAAGCTTTCTTT. As protein: CASSFPTDMNTEAFF.

This clonotype was seen repeatedly, ten times or more. The CDR3 DNA follows: TGTGCCAGCAGCTTAGGAGACAGGGCCTCCTACGAGCAGTACTTC. Its protein is CASSLGDRASYEQYF. The chain couples TRBV7-6 to TRBJ2-7; 7 nucleotides agree with TRBD1. The CDR3 has 15 amino acids. The ends lost 1 base at V and 0 bases at J; junction bases unmatched: 3. Germline CDR1 SGHVS, CDR2 FNYEAQ.

This clonotype came up a few times. V and J are TRBV28 and TRBJ1-6; 7 bases line up with TRBD1. This CDR3 spans 14 amino acids. The V segment lost 4 bases and the J segment 8 bases; nucleotides outside the gene matches: 5. Germline values: CDR1 MDHEN, CDR2 SYDVKM. CDR3 nucleotide sequence: TGTGCCAGCAGTTACACAGGGGCGGATTCACCCCTCCACTTT. Translated: CASSYTGADSPLHF. Full variable domain (outside the CDR3, taken from reference TRBV28 and TRBJ1-6): DVKVTQSSRYLVKRTGEKVFLECVQDMDHENMFWYRQDPGLGLRLIYFSYDVKMKEKGDIPEGYSVSREKKERFSLILESASTNQTSMYLCASSYTGADSPLHFGNGTRLTVT.

This clonotype was found many times. The J gene is TRBJ1-1, the V gene TRBV12-3 or TRBV12-4; D call uncertain. The CDR3 consists of 12 residues. Trimming removed 5 bases from V and 7 bases from J, with 11 bases in between. Here the CDR3 DNA reads TGTGCCAGCAGTCCCGTGGGTTTTGAAGCTTTCTTT. Translated, it gives CASSPVGFEAFF.

This clonotype was seen a handful of times. The CDR3 loop is CSVGRGPGETQYF. As DNA, the CDR3 is TGCAGCGTTGGTCGGGGCCCGGGGGAGACCCAGTACTTC. The V call is TRBV29-1, the J call TRBJ2-5; D could derive from TRBD1 or TRBD2 (5 bases each). V lost 4 bases to trimming and J lost 5 bases, with 14 bases between them. The CDR3 length is 13 residues. Germline loops: CDR1 SQVTM, CDR2 ANQGSEA.

The V call is TRBV28, the J call TRBJ2-3; D is perhaps TRBD2 (7 bases). This CDR3 contains 19 residues. V was shortened by 2 bases and J by 6 bases, with 27 bases between the two germline ends. The V gene's germline CDR1 is MDHEN and CDR2 SYDVKM. CDR3 loop: CASSLTPGGGELTSDTQYF. CDR3 DNA: TGTGCCAGCAGTTTAACCCCAGGCGGGGGCGAACTTACCTCTGATACGCAGTATTTT.

The table lists this clonotype with many counts. The chain couples TRBV7-2 to TRBJ2-7; D unresolved. CDR3 size: 16 residues. Trimming took 8 bases from V and 1 from J, leaving 21 bases between them. Per the germline V gene, CDR1 is SGHTA and CDR2 is FQGNSA. The CDR3 DNA reads as TGTGCCAGCCAATTCACTACGGGCTATAAATCCTACGAGCAGTACTTC. Its translation: CASQFTTGYKSYEQYF.

The V call is TRBV19, the J call TRBJ1-1; D is uncertain. Trimming cost V 1 base and J 5 bases, with 8 bases left between them. The CDR3 runs to 13 residues. Germline loops: CDR1 LNHDA, CDR2 SQIVND (reference sequence). CDR3 in DNA: TGTGCCAGTAGTATAGGGACTACGACTGAAGCTTTCTTT. It translates to CASSIGTTTEAFF.

V and J are TRBV7-9 and TRBJ1-1, with TRBD1 identical over 7 bases. The CDR3 loop spans 13 amino acids. The junction had 5 bases not matched to a gene; V was cut back by 5 bases and J by 5 bases. Germline V CDR1 and CDR2: SEHNR, FQNEAQ (reference sequence). As DNA, the CDR3 is TGTGCCAGCAGCCTAGGGGACAGAACTGAAGCTTTCTTT. It codes for CASSLGDRTEAFF.

This clonotype was seen a handful of times. This sequence joins TRBV10-3 and TRBJ2-3; D call uncertain. The CDR3 is made up of 12 amino acids. Per germline, CDR1 ENHRY and CDR2 SYGVKD. V was trimmed by 3 bases and J by 4 bases, leaving 5 bases between them. The CDR3 DNA follows: TGTGCCATCAGTGAAACGGCAGATACGCAGTATTTT. It codes for CAISETADTQYF.

Ten or more counts support this clonotype. This chain links TRBV14 with TRBJ1-1; no reliable D call. Germline lookup yields CDR1 SGHDN and CDR2 FVKESK. V lost 0 bases to trimming and J lost 6 bases, with 17 bases between them. The CDR3 is 16 residues long. CDR3 bases: TGTGCCAGCAGCCAAGACCACAGCTCTAGATTGGCTGAAGCTTTCTTT. It yields the protein CASSQDHSSRLAEAFF.

The J gene is TRBJ1-1, the V gene TRBV27, with D uncertain. With 1 base removed from V and 6 bases from J, the gap between germline ends came to 12 bases. This CDR3 region has 14 residues. Germline V lookup: CDR1 MNHEY, CDR2 SMNVEV (reference sequence). CDR3 region: CASSLFGGKSEAFF. The CDR3 bases are TGTGCCAGCAGTTTATTCGGAGGGAAGTCTGAAGCTTTCTTT.

The chain recombines TRBV4-3 with TRBJ2-7, with 9 bases fitting TRBD2. The V segment lost 1 base and the J segment 3 bases; nucleotides outside the gene matches: 7. Looked up from germline, CDR1 is LGHNA and CDR2 is YSLEER. This CDR3 spans 16 amino acids. The CDR3 DNA follows: TGCGCCAGCAGCCAAGTCTGGCGGGAGGGCTTCTACGAGCAGTACTTC. Translating it yields CASSQVWREGFYEQYF.

V and J are TRBV7-2 and TRBJ2-7; weak D call: TRBD2 (5 bases). The V end was cut by 7 bases, the J end by 6 bases, with 13 bases between. There are 12 residues in the CDR3. CDR1 SGHTA and CDR2 FQGNSA come from the germline V gene. Here the CDR3 reads CASKGVGSEQYF. CDR3 DNA sequence: TGTGCCAGCAAGGGAGTGGGCTCCGAGCAGTACTTC.

This clonotype has more than one count but fewer than ten. The chain links TRBV7-9 to TRBJ2-5; D may be TRBD1 or TRBD2 (5 bases each). Trimming removed 3 bases from V and 3 bases from J, with 14 bases in between. Germline V gene lookup returns CDR1 SEHNR and CDR2 FQNEAQ (reference sequence). The CDR3 is 15 amino acids. CDR3 sequence (DNA): TGTGCCAGCAGCTTCCGGGGCGTGGTAAAAGAGACCCAGTACTTC. Translated, it gives CASSFRGVVKETQYF.

This clonotype was counted a few times. The V and J genes are TRBV27 and TRBJ2-7; no clear D. Trimming stripped 6 bases from V and 2 bases from J, with 17 bases between. The CDR3 has 15 residues. Germline V gene lookup returns CDR1 MNHEY and CDR2 SMNVEV (reference sequence). CDR3 sequence (DNA): TGTGCCAGCAGAACCTCACCCACGGTCACCTACGAGCAGTACTTC. Translation: CASRTSPTVTYEQYF.

The table lists this clonotype with a few counts. The V call is TRBV7-9, the J call TRBJ2-7, with TRBD1 matching over 8 bases. Germline CDR1 is SEHNR and CDR2 is FQNEAQ (reference sequence). CDR3 size: 16 residues. V dropped 5 bases and J dropped 2; count of bases not matched to a gene: 11. Here the CDR3 reads CASSPPDRVDPYEQYF. The CDR3, as DNA: TGTGCCAGCAGCCCTCCGGACAGGGTGGATCCCTACGAGCAGTACTTC.

Concerning this clonotype: The junction departs from germline at one end; a sequencing error may be responsible. V gene TRBV5-3 combines with J gene TRBJ1-2; 8 nucleotides line up with TRBD1. TRBV5-3 is assigned to the ORF class and has an uncertain function. This CDR3 spans 12 amino acids. CDR3 DNA sequence: TGTGCCAGCAGCTTGGCAGGGGGCTTTACAACCTTC. Amino acid sequence: CASSLAGGFTTF.